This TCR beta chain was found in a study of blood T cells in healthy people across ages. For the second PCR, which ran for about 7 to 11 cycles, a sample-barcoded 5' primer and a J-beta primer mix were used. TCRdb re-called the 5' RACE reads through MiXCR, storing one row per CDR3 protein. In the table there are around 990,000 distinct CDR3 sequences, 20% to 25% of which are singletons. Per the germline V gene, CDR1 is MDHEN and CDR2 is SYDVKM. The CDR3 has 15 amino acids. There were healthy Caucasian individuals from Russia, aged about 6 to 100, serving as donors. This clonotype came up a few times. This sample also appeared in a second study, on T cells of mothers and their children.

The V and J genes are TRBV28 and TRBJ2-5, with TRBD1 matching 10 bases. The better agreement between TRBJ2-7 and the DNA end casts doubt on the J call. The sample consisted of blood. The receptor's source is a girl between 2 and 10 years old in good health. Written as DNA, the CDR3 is TGTGCCAGCAGAAGCAGACAGGGGGCGAGATACGAGCAGTACTTC. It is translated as CASRSRQGARYEQYF.